The rows below give T cell receptor beta chains drawn from one sample of a study of T cell clones after liver transplantation. This table comes from immunoSEQ multiplex PCR, and its TCRdb copy is limited to in-frame clones, with some not included. The sample contains about 50,000 clones, 55% to 85% of which appear only once. The material sequenced was CD4+ T cells from blood, taken less than 70 months after liver transplant. The receptor set was obtained from a human patient who received a liver transplant. A share of the T cells may be of graft donor origin. CDR3s include the opening cysteine and the closing phenylalanine or tryptophan. A D gene is named only where the DNA matches it firmly. Rows give clone size only sometimes, using once, few, many, or a class for an expanded clone.

cdr3_length	d_call	v_call	clone_size	j_call	cdr3_aa	cdr3_nt
14	TRBD1	TRBV28	.	TRBJ1-2	CASSTGTGYYGYTF	TGTGCCAGCAGTACCGGGACAGGTTACTATGGCTACACCTTC
15	TRBD1	TRBV5-6	.	TRBJ1-2	CASSHTGTGDSGYTF	TGTGCCAGCAGCCATACCGGAACAGGGGACAGTGGCTACACCTTC
17	TRBD1	TRBV6-1	once	TRBJ2-7	CASSESARRTGSYEQYF	TGTGCCAGCAGTGAATCGGCCCGGAGGACAGGTTCCTACGAGCAGTACTTC
15	.	TRBV7-9	.	TRBJ1-5	CASSFSGAENQPQHF	TGTGCCAGCAGCTTTTCAGGGGCGGAAAATCAGCCCCAGCATTTT
16	.	TRBV4-2	many	TRBJ1-6	CASSQSGQGVNSPLHF	TGTGCCAGCAGCCAAAGTGGGCAGGGAGTGAATTCACCCCTCCACTTT
15	.	TRBV28	.	TRBJ1-6	CASRVTGQSNSPLHF	TGTGCCAGCAGAGTGACTGGACAGAGTAATTCACCCCTCCACTTT
14	TRBD1	TRBV7-2	many	TRBJ1-6	CASGRTGANSPLHF	TGTGCCAGCGGCCGGACAGGGGCAAATTCACCCCTCCACTTT
15	.	TRBV4-2	.	TRBJ2-3	CASSQADGGVDTQYF	TGTGCCAGCAGCCAAGCCGACGGGGGCGTAGATACGCAGTATTTT
14	TRBD1	TRBV14	.	TRBJ2-7	CASSQGTGAYEQYF	TGTGCCAGCAGCCAAGGGACAGGGGCCTACGAGCAGTACTTC
15	.	TRBV5-4	medium-sized	TRBJ2-1	CASSLDVRPENEQFF	TGTGCCAGCAGCTTGGATGTACGACCAGAAAATGAGCAGTTCTTC
13	.	TRBV14	.	TRBJ2-1	CASSQIEESEQFF	TGTGCCAGCAGCCAAATTGAGGAAAGTGAGCAGTTCTTC
12	.	TRBV30	.	TRBJ2-5	CACRGGRETQYF	TGTGCCTGCCGGGGCGGGCGGGAGACCCAGTACTTC
13	.	TRBV2	few	TRBJ2-5	CASSVEGRETQYF	TGTGCCAGCAGTGTGGAGGGTCGAGAGACCCAGTACTTC
13	.	TRBV19	once	TRBJ2-2	CASIARIGGELFF	TGTGCCAGTATCGCTAGGATTGGCGGGGAGCTGTTTTTT